One and the same sample provided the 20 T cell receptor beta chains below, sequenced in a study of T cells in Graves' hyperthyroidism and ophthalmopathy. Amplification targeted TCR beta CDR3 regions from RNA transcripts. Primed by the HTBI set, a first-round RT-PCR was run on the TCR CDR3. From the multiplex PCR reads, TCRdb called clonotypes with MiXCR, one entry per CDR3 protein. Counted here are some 270,000 distinct CDR3 sequences, roughly an eighth occurring once; the ten biggest clones make up under 8%. Sample: blood. The origin of the receptors is a woman between 35 and 50 years old with Graves' hyperthyroidism.

This clonotype has a count of ten or more. J is TRBJ1-2 and V is TRBV13; D not certain. V lost 5 bases and J lost 2, with 12 bases in between. The V gene's germline CDR1 is PRHDT and CDR2 FYEKMQ (reference sequence). There are 14 residues in the CDR3. CDR3 nucleotide sequence: TGTGCCAGCAGCCGTCGTACGGAAAACTATGGCTACACCTTC. It codes for CASSRRTENYGYTF.

This clonotype was counted between two and nine times. The chain links TRBV19 to TRBJ2-1, with TRBD1 matching over 7 bases. The germline CDR1 and CDR2 sequences are LNHDA and SQIVND (reference sequence). The CDR3 is made up of 14 amino acids. J lost 4 bases, V lost 3 bases, and 3 bases had no gene match. CDR3 amino acids: CASSIGTVYNEQFF. DNA of the CDR3: TGTGCCAGTAGTATCGGGACAGTTTACAATGAGCAGTTCTTC.

This clonotype was seen many times. The V gene is TRBV20-1, the J gene TRBJ2-2; the match to TRBD2 covers 15 bases. The CDR3 spans 15 residues. The J segment lost 6 bases and the V segment lost 1 base, leaving 0 bases of the junction unmatched. Looked up from germline, CDR1 is DFQATT and CDR2 is SNEGSKA (reference sequence). The CDR3 DNA sequence: TGCAGTGCTAGAGGGACTAGCGGGAGGGCCGGGGAGCTGTTTTTT. Translated, it gives CSARGTSGRAGELFF.

This clonotype was recorded many times. CDR3 region: CASSSGFPGELFF. The CDR3 nucleotides read TGTGCCAGCTCTTCAGGGTTCCCCGGGGAGCTGTTTTTT. The rearrangement uses TRBV7-9 and TRBJ2-2; the D gene is possibly TRBD1 (5 bases). Germline V gene lookup returns CDR1 SEHNR and CDR2 FQNEAQ (reference sequence). V was clipped by 8 bases and J by 6 bases, with 13 bases between them. There are 13 residues in the CDR3.

Ten or more counts support this clonotype. J is TRBJ2-7 and V is TRBV29-1; 8 nucleotides align to TRBD2. CDR3 length equals 14 residues. V trimming: 4 bases; J trimming: 0 bases; junction bases outside the gene matches: 5. Germline V gives CDR1 SQVTM, CDR2 ANQGSEA. This chain's CDR3 is CSVVLAGFSYEQYF. The CDR3 nucleotides are TGCAGCGTTGTGCTAGCGGGTTTCTCCTACGAGCAGTACTTC.

This clonotype occurred many times. V gene TRBV7-2 combines with J gene TRBJ2-1; 7 bases agree with TRBD2. This CDR3 has 13 amino acids. J lost 6 bases, V lost 3 bases, and 2 bases had no gene match. CDR1 and CDR2 (germline): SGHTA, FQGNSA. The CDR3 protein is CASSFGGTNEQFF. Written as DNA, the CDR3 is TGTGCCAGCAGCTTCGGGGGGACCAATGAGCAGTTCTTC.

This clonotype has ten or more counts. The V and J genes are TRBV6-1 and TRBJ1-2; 7 nucleotides line up with TRBD1. J was trimmed by 0 bases and V by 6 bases; bases with no gene match: 4. There are 14 residues in the CDR3. From germline, CDR1 is MNHNS and CDR2 SASEGT. The CDR3 is CASRATGSNYGYTF. CDR3 bases: TGTGCCAGCAGGGCGACAGGGTCTAACTATGGCTACACCTTC.

The V and J genes are TRBV24-1 and TRBJ2-1, with 8 bases identical to TRBD1. CDR3 size: 16 residues. Per the germline V gene, CDR1 is KGHDR and CDR2 is SFDVKD. With 4 bases clipped from V and 2 bases from J, the junction kept 6 bases outside the gene matches. The CDR3 sequence is CATSENRGSPYNEQFF. The CDR3 coding sequence is TGTGCCACCAGTGAAAACAGGGGGTCCCCCTACAATGAGCAGTTCTTC.

This clonotype was counted only a few times. This rearrangement joins TRBV6-5 to TRBJ2-7, with D possibly matching TRBD2 (5 bases). The CDR3 consists of 14 residues. Trimming took off 4 bases at V and 4 bases at J, with 14 bases between the two ends. Germline loops: CDR1 MNHEY, CDR2 SVGAGI. The CDR3 DNA follows: TGTGCCAGCAGTTCCGGGATTCAGCTGTACGAGCAGTACTTC. Amino acids: CASSSGIQLYEQYF.

The chain recombines TRBV9 with TRBJ2-2; TRBD1 matches at 8 bases. CDR3 length: 14 residues. Germline-derived CDR1 and CDR2 are SGDLS and YYNGEE. Trimming cost V 4 bases and J 7 bases; bases outside gene matches: 6. This CDR3 reads CASSPDRAGGELFF. In nucleotides, the CDR3 is TGTGCCAGCAGCCCGGACAGGGCGGGCGGGGAGCTGTTTTTT. Looking up the rest from reference TRBV9 and TRBJ2-2 gives the full variable domain: DSGVTQTPKHLITATGQRVTLRCSPRSGDLSVYWYQQSLDQGLQFLIQYYNGEERAKGNILERFSAQQFPDLHSELNLSSLELGDSALYFCASSPDRAGGELFFGEGSRLTVL.

The table lists this clonotype with a few counts. The V call is TRBV7-2, the J call TRBJ2-7, with D possibly being TRBD1 (6 bases). CDR3 size: 15 residues. Germline lookup yields CDR1 SGHTA and CDR2 FQGNSA. Trimming pared 5 bases from V and 2 bases from J, leaving 16 bases between. The CDR3 sequence: CASSIIPDSTYEQYF. The CDR3 nucleotides read TGTGCCAGCAGCATAATACCGGACAGCACCTACGAGCAGTACTTC.

There are many counts of this clonotype. The chain links TRBV20-1 to TRBJ2-7; TRBD2 agrees at 9 bases. CDR3 length: 13 amino acids. The J segment lost 9 bases and the V segment lost 3 bases, leaving 9 bases of the junction unmatched. Germline lookup yields CDR1 DFQATT and CDR2 SNEGSKA (reference sequence). The CDR3 here is CSARVAGEPGQYF. CDR3 in DNA: TGCAGTGCTAGGGTAGCGGGAGAACCTGGGCAGTACTTC.

This clonotype showed up many times. This rearrangement joins TRBV16 to TRBJ1-2; D not certain. The CDR3 sequence is 11 residues long. Germline assignment: CDR1 KGHSY and CDR2 FQNENV. V dropped 3 bases and J dropped 8 bases, with 7 bases sitting between them. The CDR3 DNA sequence: TGTGCCAGCAGCCAGACTCGGGGCTACACCTTC. It yields the protein CASSQTRGYTF. The full variable domain, completed using reference TRBV16 and TRBJ1-2, is GEEVAQTPKHLVRGEGQKAKLYCAPIKGHSYVFWYQQVLKNEFKFLISFQNENVFDETGMPKERFSAKCLPNSPCSLEIQATKLEDSAVYFCASSQTRGYTFGSGTRLTVV.

This clonotype came up many times. J is TRBJ2-2 and V is TRBV7-8; 9 bases align to TRBD1. Germline trimming cut 4 bases from V and 4 bases from J; bases unmatched to any gene: 4. Germline CDR1 reads SGHVS; CDR2 reads FQNEAQ. This CDR3 has 15 amino acids. The CDR3 nucleotides read TGTGCCAGCAGCTATCCGGGACAGGGCACCGGGGAGCTGTTTTTT. Amino acids: CASSYPGQGTGELFF.

This clonotype was detected ten times or more. This rearrangement joins TRBV19 to TRBJ1-1; D unresolved. V was pared by 10 bases and J by 4 bases, with 16 bases between. The CDR3 is made up of 13 amino acids. From germline, CDR1 is LNHDA and CDR2 SQIVND (reference sequence). The CDR3 protein is CATVRRKGTEAFF. The DNA of the CDR3 is TGTGCCACCGTACGAAGGAAGGGCACTGAAGCTTTCTTT.

This clonotype was observed at least ten times. The rearrangement links TRBV7-2 to TRBJ2-3, with a possible D match to TRBD2 (6 bases). Germline lookup yields CDR1 SGHTA and CDR2 FQGNSA. V shed 0 bases and J shed 2 bases, with 9 bases lying between them. This CDR3 is 15 amino acids long. Here the CDR3 DNA reads TGTGCCAGCAGCTTAGCGGCGGGGACCACAGATACGCAGTATTTT. Protein product: CASSLAAGTTDTQYF.

This clonotype appeared a few times. This rearrangement joins TRBV20-1 to TRBJ1-2; D is perhaps TRBD1 (6 bases). Trimming removed 7 bases at V and 5 bases at J, with 8 bases between. Per germline, CDR1 DFQATT and CDR2 SNEGSKA (reference sequence). The CDR3 has 10 residues. CDR3 sequence: CSVQGYGYTF. CDR3 in DNA: TGCAGTGTACAGGGTTATGGCTACACCTTC.

The rearrangement links TRBV7-9 to TRBJ2-6; TRBD1 matches 7 bases. The germline CDR1 and CDR2 sequences are SEHNR and FQNEAQ (reference sequence). The CDR3 runs 19 residues. V was pared by 5 bases and J by 0 bases, with 13 bases of the junction left unmatched. Here the CDR3 DNA reads TGTGCCAGCAGCACAACGCCGGGACAGAGCACCTCTGGGGCCAACGTCCTGACTTTC. It encodes CASSTTPGQSTSGANVLTF.

This clonotype was detected only a few times. The chain joins TRBV15 to TRBJ2-6, with D perhaps assigned TRBD1 or TRBD2 (5 bases each). The CDR3 loop spans 16 amino acids. From germline, CDR1 is LNHNV and CDR2 YYDKDF (reference sequence). V gave up 0 bases and J gave up 3 bases, with 9 bases separating them. The CDR3 is CATSREGDGGANVLTF. The CDR3 DNA sequence: TGTGCCACCAGCAGAGAGGGGGACGGTGGGGCCAACGTCCTGACTTTC. The full variable domain, with the rest looked up from reference TRBV15 and TRBJ2-6, is DAMVIQNPRYQVTQFGKPVTLSCSQTLNHNVMYWYQQKSSQAPKLLFHYYDKDFNNEADTPDNFQSRRPNTSFCFLDIRSPGLGDTAMYLCATSREGDGGANVLTFGAGSRLTVL.

This clonotype has ten or more counts. The rearrangement links TRBV7-2 to TRBJ1-1, with TRBD1 as a possible D gene (5 bases). CDR1 and CDR2 (germline): SGHTA, FQGNSA. With 1 base removed from V and 5 bases from J, the gap between germline ends came to 14 bases. This CDR3 is 15 amino acids long. The CDR3 nucleotides read TGTGCCAGCAGCTTAGGTCCCGGGGGAGGTACTGAAGCTTTCTTT. Protein sequence: CASSLGPGGGTEAFF.